This T cell receptor beta chain was recovered during a study of blood T cell repertoires in COVID-19. Whole-study context: From the United States, Italy and Spain came samples of acute and convalescent COVID-19.

Study processing details: Researchers report that nucleated cell counts were estimated from reference gene primer amplification. Data came from immunoSEQ multiplex PCR; TCRdb stores just in-frame clones and leaves some out. V, J and clone size derive from that table, while D and trimming were established from the DNA sequence. The sample carries 140,000 to 150,000 clones, 70% to 90% recorded once. Germline CDR1 reads LGHNA; CDR2 reads YNFKEQ. The CDR3 sequence is 14 residues long. After removal of 3 bases from V and 5 bases from J, the junction contained 5 bases not matched to a gene. The sequencing input was peripheral blood. The chain links TRBV4-2 to TRBJ1-2; 8 nucleotides line up with TRBD1. The receptor's source is a woman in her sixties with COVID-19, enrolled during active disease. As DNA, the CDR3 is TGTGCCAGCAGCCAGGAGACAGGGGATTATGGCTACACCTTC. Translation gives CASSQETGDYGYTF.